This T cell receptor (beta chain) was recovered during a study of STAT5B mutations in CD4+ large granular lymphocyte leukemia. CDR1 is MNHEY and CDR2 is SVGAGI in the germline V gene. The CDR3 extends over 15 amino acids. Trimming left V 0 bases short and J 2 bases short, with 11 bases between. Authors' analysis steps: A productive frequency of 2.59 x 10-5 was the lowest detectable. Data came from immunoSEQ multiplex PCR; TCRdb stores just in-frame clones and leaves some out. The V and J calls and clone size are taken from that table; D and trimming were inferred from the DNA. The table includes some 41,000 clones, approximately 84% detected once.

The TCR sequence derives from a human donor in good health. The gene calls are TRBV6-5 and TRBJ2-7; D is uncertain. Sequenced input: CD4+ T cells from blood buffy coats. Here the CDR3 DNA reads TGTGCCAGCAGTTACTCGTGGCAGGAGCCCTACGAGCAGTACTTC. The encoded protein is CASSYSWQEPYEQYF.